These T cell receptor beta chains were read from a single sample in a study of PD-1 blockade in classical Hodgkin lymphoma. Assay used: immunoSEQ multiplex PCR; TCRdb lists only in-frame clones, some missing. This repertoire shows just over 60,000 clones, about 91% found once; its top ten account for approximately 12%. Material: peripheral blood mononuclear cells (PBMCs), obtained at baseline. The receptor source for this set is a human donor with classical Hodgkin lymphoma. Each CDR3 is given with its conserved first and last residue. D genes are given only for firm matches. Expanded clones are given a class, and other clones once, few, many or no size at all.

.,TRBJ2-1,TRBV28,.,TGTGCCAGCAGGCGACAGCCCTACAATGAGCAGTTCTTC,CASRRQPYNEQFF
.,TRBJ1-1,TRBV10-3,.,TGTGCCATCAGTGAGATTGGGCAGCTCACTGAAGCTTTCTTT,CAISEIGQLTEAFF
.,TRBJ1-2,TRBV5-1,.,TGTGCCAGCAGCGTAGAAGATGGCTACACCTTC,CASSVEDGYTF
.,TRBJ1-1,TRBV28,.,TGTGCCAGCAGCCCTTATAAACTCAGACAGGACACTGAAGCTTTCTTT,CASSPYKLRQDTEAFF
once,TRBJ1-3,TRBV27,.,TGTGCCAGCAGTTTACTGGGATCCGGAAACACCATATATTTT,CASSLLGSGNTIYF
.,TRBJ1-2,TRBV11-2,.,TGTGCCAGCAGCTTAGTGGTGGGGGTTAATGGCTACACCTTC,CASSLVVGVNGYTF
.,TRBJ2-2,TRBV10-3,.,TGTGCCATCAGCCGACAGGCGAACACCGGGGAGCTGTTTTTT,CAISRQANTGELFF
.,TRBJ2-7,TRBV6-5,.,TGTGCCAGCACCCATCCGGACAGTCGCGAGCAGTACTTC,CASTHPDSREQYF
.,TRBJ1-2,TRBV4-3,TRBD1,TGCGCCAGCAGCCAAGATAGGCAGGGGGCAGGGGCGCACGGCTACACCTTC,CASSQDRQGAGAHGYTF
.,TRBJ2-3,TRBV29-1,.,TGCAGCGCCCAGGGGAACACAGATACGCAGTATTTT,CSAQGNTDTQYF
.,TRBJ1-3,TRBV6-5,.,TGTGCCAGCAGTTACGTGGAAAATGGAAACACCATATATTTT,CASSYVENGNTIYF
once,TRBJ1-1,TRBV4-1,.,TGCGCCAGCAGCCAAGATCTATACCCCGAGGACACTGAAGCTTTCTTT,CASSQDLYPEDTEAFF
.,TRBJ2-3,TRBV5-1,TRBD2,TGCGCCAGCAAGGATAGCGGGGGGCCCACAGATACGCAGTATTTT,CASKDSGGPTDTQYF
once,TRBJ2-2,TRBV9,TRBD2,TGTGCCAGCACAGGTTCCAGCGGGGGCTCCGGGGAGCTGTTTTTT,CASTGSSGGSGELFF
.,TRBJ2-7,TRBV30,TRBD1,TGTGCCTGGACTCGGGACAGGGGAGTCAACGAGCAGTACTTC,CAWTRDRGVNEQYF
.,TRBJ2-5,TRBV14,.,TGTGCCAGCAGCCAAAAATCTAAGGAGACCCAGTACTTC,CASSQKSKETQYF
.,TRBJ2-5,TRBV18,.,TGTGCCAGCTCACCGCCGACAGCTGAGACCCAGTACTTC,CASSPPTAETQYF
.,TRBJ2-1,TRBV10-2,.,TGCGCCAGCAGTGATACGGCAAGCAATGAGCAGTTCTTC,CASSDTASNEQFF
.,TRBJ2-3,TRBV4-2,TRBD2,TGTGCCAGCAGCCGTGGACTAGCGGGTATAGATACGCAGTATTTT,CASSRGLAGIDTQYF
.,TRBJ2-2,TRBV18,.,TGTGCCAGCTCACCAGGGGCGAACACCGGGGAGCTGTTTTTT,CASSPGANTGELFF